This T cell receptor (beta chain) was captured in a study of early T cells in non-severe SARS-CoV-2 infection. For the study at large: Bulk RNA taken from unsorted whole blood was sequenced, leaving chains unpaired. Points from the study as a whole: Anti-spike CD8 specificities were favored by VDJdb matching, whose results missed private and CD4 specificities.

CDR1 and CDR2 from the germline V gene are SGHVS and FQNEAQ. There are 16 residues in the CDR3. V was clipped by 0 bases and J by 1 base, with 9 bases between them. The TCR library protocol was used to attach unique molecular identifiers. These identifiers were attached to individual cDNA molecules. One entry per CDR3 protein results from TCRdb running MiXCR on the 5' RACE reads. The sample carries 50,000 to 60,000 distinct CDR3 sequences, approximately 8% recorded once. Concerning this clonotype itself: The antigen remains undetermined.

This receptor was obtained from an adult who was a healthcare worker with PCR-confirmed SARS-CoV-2 infection or an uninfected control (not recorded which). V is TRBV7-8 and J is TRBJ2-2, with TRBD2 as a possible D gene (6 bases). Sequences were derived from whole blood, sampled at baseline. CDR3: CASSLARLGNTGELFF. The CDR3 bases are TGTGCCAGCAGCTTAGCCAGACTAGGGAACACCGGGGAGCTGTTTTTT.